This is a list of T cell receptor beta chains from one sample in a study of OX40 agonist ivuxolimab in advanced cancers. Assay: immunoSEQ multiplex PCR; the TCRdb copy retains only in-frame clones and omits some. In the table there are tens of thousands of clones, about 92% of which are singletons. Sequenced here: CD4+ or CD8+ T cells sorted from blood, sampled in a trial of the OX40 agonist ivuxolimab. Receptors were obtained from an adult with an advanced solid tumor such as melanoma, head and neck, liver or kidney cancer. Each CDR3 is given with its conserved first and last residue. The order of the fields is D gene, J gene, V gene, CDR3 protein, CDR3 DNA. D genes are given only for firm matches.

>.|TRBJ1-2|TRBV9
CASSVGGAGYGYTF
TGTGCCAGCAGCGTAGGAGGGGCTGGCTACGGCTACACCTTC
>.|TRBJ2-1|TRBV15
CATLKGAGNEQFF
TGTGCCACCCTAAAAGGAGCGGGCAATGAGCAGTTCTTC
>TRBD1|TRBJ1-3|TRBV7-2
CASSRDRGYSGNTIYF
TGTGCCAGCAGCAGGGACAGGGGATACTCTGGAAACACCATATATTTT
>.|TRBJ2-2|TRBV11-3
CASSLGRAGTGELFF
TGTGCCAGCAGCTTAGGGCGGGCAGGCACCGGGGAGCTGTTTTTT
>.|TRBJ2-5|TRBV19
CASSLQLVRETQYF
TGTGCCAGTAGTCTCCAGTTAGTTCGAGAGACCCAGTACTTC
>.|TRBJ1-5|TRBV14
CASSQGQPYVGNQPQHF
TGTGCCAGCAGCCAAGGACAGCCCTACGTTGGCAATCAGCCCCAGCATTTT
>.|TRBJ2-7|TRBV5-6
CASSLRSRGWSYEQYF
TGTGCCAGCAGCTTGAGGAGTAGGGGATGGAGTTACGAGCAGTACTTC
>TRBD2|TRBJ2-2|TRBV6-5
CASSYWGGSSTGELFF
TGTGCCAGCAGTTACTGGGGCGGGAGCTCGACCGGGGAGCTGTTTTTT
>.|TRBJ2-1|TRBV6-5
CASSYSSYNEQFF
TGTGCCAGCAGTTACTCAAGCTACAATGAGCAGTTCTTC
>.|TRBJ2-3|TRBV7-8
CASSSLTGADTQYF
TGTGCCAGCAGCTCTCTGACGGGAGCTGATACGCAGTATTTT
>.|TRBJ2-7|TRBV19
CASSLDSTYEQYF
TGTGCCAGTAGTCTAGACTCTACCTACGAGCAGTACTTC